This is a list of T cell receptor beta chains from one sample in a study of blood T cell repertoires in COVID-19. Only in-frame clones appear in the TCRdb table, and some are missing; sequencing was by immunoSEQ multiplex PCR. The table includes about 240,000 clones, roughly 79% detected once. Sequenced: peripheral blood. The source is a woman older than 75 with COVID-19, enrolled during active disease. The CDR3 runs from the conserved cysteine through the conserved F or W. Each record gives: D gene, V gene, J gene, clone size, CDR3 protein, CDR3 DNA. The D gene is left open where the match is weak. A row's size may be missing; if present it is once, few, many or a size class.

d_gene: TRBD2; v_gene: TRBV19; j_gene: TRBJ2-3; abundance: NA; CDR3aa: CASSMQLAATDTQYF; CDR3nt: TGTGCCAGTAGTATGCAACTAGCGGCAACAGATACGCAGTATTTT
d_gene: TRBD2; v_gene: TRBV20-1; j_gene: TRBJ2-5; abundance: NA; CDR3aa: CSASDPSGPQETQYF; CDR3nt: TGCAGTGCTAGTGATCCTAGCGGGCCCCAAGAGACCCAGTACTTC
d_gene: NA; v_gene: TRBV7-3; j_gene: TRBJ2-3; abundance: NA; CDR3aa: CASSLYGGSTDTQYF; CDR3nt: TGTGCCAGCAGCTTGTATGGGGGGTCCACAGATACGCAGTATTTT
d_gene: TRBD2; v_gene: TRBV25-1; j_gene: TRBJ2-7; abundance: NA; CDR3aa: CASSEPGGGRHEQYF; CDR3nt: TGTGCCAGCAGTGAACCCGGGGGAGGGCGACACGAGCAGTACTTC
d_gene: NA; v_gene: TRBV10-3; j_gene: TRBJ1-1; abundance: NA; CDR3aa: CAIGQSHLGNTEAFF; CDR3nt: TGTGCCATCGGACAGAGCCATTTGGGGAACACTGAAGCTTTCTTT
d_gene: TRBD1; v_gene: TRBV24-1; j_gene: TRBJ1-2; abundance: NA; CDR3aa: CATSDPGTAYGYTF; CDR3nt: TGTGCCACCAGTGACCCGGGGACAGCCTATGGCTACACCTTC
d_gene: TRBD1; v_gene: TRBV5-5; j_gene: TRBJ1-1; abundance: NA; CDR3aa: CASSLSTGGYTEAFF; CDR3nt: TGTGCCAGCAGCCTATCGACAGGGGGGTACACTGAAGCTTTCTTT
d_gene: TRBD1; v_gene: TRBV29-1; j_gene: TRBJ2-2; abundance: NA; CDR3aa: CSVRGQVNTGELFF; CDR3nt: TGCAGCGTTCGGGGACAGGTGAACACCGGGGAGCTGTTTTTT
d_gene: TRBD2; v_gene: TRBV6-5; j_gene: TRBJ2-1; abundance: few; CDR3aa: CASSRAGISYNEQFF; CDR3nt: TGTGCCAGCAGTAGAGCGGGAATCTCCTACAATGAGCAGTTCTTC
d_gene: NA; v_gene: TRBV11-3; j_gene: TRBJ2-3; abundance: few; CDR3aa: CASSFAQSTDTQYF; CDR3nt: TGTGCCAGCAGCTTCGCCCAGAGCACAGATACGCAGTATTTT
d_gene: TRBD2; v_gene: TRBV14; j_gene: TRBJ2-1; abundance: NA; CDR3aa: CASSKLGLAEEQFF; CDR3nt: TGTGCCAGCAGCAAACTGGGACTAGCGGAAGAGCAGTTCTTC
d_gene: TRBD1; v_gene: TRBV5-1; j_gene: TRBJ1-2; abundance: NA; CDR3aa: CASSSRPGQNYGYTF; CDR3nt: TGCGCCAGCAGCTCGAGACCGGGACAGAACTATGGCTACACCTTC
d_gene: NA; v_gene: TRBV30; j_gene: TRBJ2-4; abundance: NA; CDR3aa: CAFRLAKNIQYF; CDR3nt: TGTGCCTTCCGACTAGCCAAAAACATTCAGTACTTC
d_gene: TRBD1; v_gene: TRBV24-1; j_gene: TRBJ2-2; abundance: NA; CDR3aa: CATSDFPFDISDRVIGELFF; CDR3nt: TGTGCCACCAGTGATTTCCCTTTCGATATTTCAGACAGGGTGATCGGGGAGCTGTTTTTT
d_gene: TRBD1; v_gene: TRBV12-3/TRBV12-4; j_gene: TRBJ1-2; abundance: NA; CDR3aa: CASSDRVYGYTF; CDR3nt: TGTGCCAGCAGCGACAGGGTCTATGGCTACACCTTC
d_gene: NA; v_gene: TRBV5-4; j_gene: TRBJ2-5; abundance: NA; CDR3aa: CASSLLLGETQYF; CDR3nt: TGTGCCAGCAGCTTGCTCCTAGGAGAGACCCAGTACTTC
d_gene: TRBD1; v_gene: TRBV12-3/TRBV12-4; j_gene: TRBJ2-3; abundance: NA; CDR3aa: CASSLDRGDTQYF; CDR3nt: TGTGCCAGCAGTTTGGACAGGGGAGATACGCAGTATTTT
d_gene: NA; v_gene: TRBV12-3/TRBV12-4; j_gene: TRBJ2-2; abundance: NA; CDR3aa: CASKGLGELFF; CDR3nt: TGTGCGTCTAAGGGGTTGGGGGAGCTGTTTTTT
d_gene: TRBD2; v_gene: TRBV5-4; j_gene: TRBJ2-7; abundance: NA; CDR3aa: CASSPVGRADEQYF; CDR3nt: TGTGCCAGCAGCCCCGTGGGGAGGGCCGACGAGCAGTACTTC
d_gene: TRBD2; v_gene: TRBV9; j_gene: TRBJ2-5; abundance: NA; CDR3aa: CASSVGASGTQETQYF; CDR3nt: TGTGCCAGCAGCGTAGGAGCTAGCGGGACCCAAGAGACCCAGTACTTC
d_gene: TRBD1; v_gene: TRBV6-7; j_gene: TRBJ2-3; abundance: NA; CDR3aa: CASSYRQGRFTDTQYF; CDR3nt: TGTGCCAGCAGTTATCGACAGGGGCGATTCACAGATACGCAGTATTTT
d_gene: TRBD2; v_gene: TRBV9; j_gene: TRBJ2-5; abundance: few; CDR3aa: CASSSRTSGGAGKETQYF; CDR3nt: TGTGCCAGCAGCTCGCGGACTAGCGGGGGGGCTGGGAAGGAGACCCAGTACTTC
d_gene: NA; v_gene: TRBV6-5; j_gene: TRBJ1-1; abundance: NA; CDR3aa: CASSSISGNTEAFF; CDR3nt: TGTGCCAGCAGTTCCATATCGGGGAACACTGAAGCTTTCTTT
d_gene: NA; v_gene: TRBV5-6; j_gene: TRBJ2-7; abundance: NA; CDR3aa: CASSLWGLQGTYEQYF; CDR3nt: TGTGCCAGCAGCTTGTGGGGGCTACAAGGGACCTACGAGCAGTACTTC
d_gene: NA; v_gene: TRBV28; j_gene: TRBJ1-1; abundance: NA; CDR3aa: CASIQGTEAFF; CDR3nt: TGTGCCAGCATTCAGGGAACTGAAGCTTTCTTT
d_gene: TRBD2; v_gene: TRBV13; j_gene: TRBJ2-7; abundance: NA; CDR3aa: CASSLGLAASSYEQYF; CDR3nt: TGTGCCAGCAGCCTCGGACTAGCGGCAAGCTCCTACGAGCAGTACTTC
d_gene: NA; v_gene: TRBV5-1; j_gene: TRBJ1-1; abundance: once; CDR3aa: CASISGTAGEAFF; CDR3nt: TGCGCCAGCATTTCCGGGACGGCGGGAGAAGCTTTCTTT
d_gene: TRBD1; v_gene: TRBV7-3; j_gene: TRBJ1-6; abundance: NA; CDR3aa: CASSGQGGSPLHF; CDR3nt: TGTGCCAGCAGCGGACAGGGAGGGTCACCCCTCCACTTT
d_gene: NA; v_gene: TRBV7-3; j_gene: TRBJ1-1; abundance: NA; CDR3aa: CASSLGPANTEAFF; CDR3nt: TGTGCCAGCAGCTTAGGGCCAGCGAACACTGAAGCTTTCTTT
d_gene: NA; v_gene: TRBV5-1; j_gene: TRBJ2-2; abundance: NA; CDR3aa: CASTDRTYTGELFF; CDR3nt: TGCGCCAGTACGGACAGAACCTACACCGGGGAGCTGTTTTTT
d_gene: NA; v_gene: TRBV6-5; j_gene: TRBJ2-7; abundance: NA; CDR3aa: CASSYRGTGYYEQYF; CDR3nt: TGTGCCAGCAGTTACCGCGGGACTGGGTACTACGAGCAGTACTTC
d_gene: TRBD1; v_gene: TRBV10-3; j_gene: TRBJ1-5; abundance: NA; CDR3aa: CAISGGQGEEPQHF; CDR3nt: TGTGCCATCAGCGGAGGGCAGGGGGAGGAGCCCCAGCATTTT
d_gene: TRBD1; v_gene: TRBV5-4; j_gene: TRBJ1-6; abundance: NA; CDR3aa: CASSLYGQGVGSPLHF; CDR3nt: TGTGCCAGCAGCTTGTACGGACAGGGCGTAGGATCACCCCTCCACTTT
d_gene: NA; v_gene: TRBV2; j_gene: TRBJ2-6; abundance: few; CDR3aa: CASGRRGSGANVLTF; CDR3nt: TGTGCCAGCGGACGGCGCGGGTCTGGGGCCAACGTCCTGACTTTC
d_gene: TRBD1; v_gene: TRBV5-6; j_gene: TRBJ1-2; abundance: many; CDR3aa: CASTIAGGGYTF; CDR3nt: TGTGCCAGCACCATCGCAGGGGGTGGCTACACCTTC
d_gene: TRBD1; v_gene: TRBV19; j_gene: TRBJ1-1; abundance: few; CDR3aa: CASSPDRARTEAFF; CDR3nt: TGTGCCAGTAGTCCAGACAGGGCGCGAACTGAAGCTTTCTTT
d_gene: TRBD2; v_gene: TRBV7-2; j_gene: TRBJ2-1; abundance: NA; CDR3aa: CASSRTSGRGNEQFF; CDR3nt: TGTGCCAGCAGCCGGACTAGCGGGAGAGGCAATGAGCAGTTCTTC
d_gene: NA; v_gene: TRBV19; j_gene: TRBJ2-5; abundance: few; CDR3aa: CAVGTLVGFQETQYF; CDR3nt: TGTGCCGTAGGGACTCTAGTGGGGTTCCAAGAGACCCAGTACTTC
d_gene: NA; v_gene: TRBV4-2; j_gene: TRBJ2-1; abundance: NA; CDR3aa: CASSQADFSSYNEQFF; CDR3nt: TGTGCCAGCAGCCAGGCCGACTTCAGCTCCTACAATGAGCAGTTCTTC
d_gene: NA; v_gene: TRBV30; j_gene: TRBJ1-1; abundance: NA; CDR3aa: CAWSQDTEAFF; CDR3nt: TGTGCCTGGAGCCAGGACACTGAAGCTTTCTTT
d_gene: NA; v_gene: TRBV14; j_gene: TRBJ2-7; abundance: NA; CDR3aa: CASSLGLLYEQYF; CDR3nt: TGTGCCAGCAGCCTTGGACTACTCTACGAGCAGTACTTC
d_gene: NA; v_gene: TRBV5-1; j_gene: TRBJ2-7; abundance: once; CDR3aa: CASSLTAEGYEQYF; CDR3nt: TGCGCCAGCAGCTTAACAGCGGAGGGCTACGAGCAGTACTTC
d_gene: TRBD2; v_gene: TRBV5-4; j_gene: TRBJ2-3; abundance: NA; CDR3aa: CASSLPGLEIYAQYF; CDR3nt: TGTGCCAGCAGCTTGCCCGGACTAGAAATCTATGCGCAGTATTTT
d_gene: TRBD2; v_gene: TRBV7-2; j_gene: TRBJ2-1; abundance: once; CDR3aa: CASSLAGGLGEQFF; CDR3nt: TGTGCCAGCAGCCTAGCGGGGGGGCTAGGGGAGCAGTTCTTC
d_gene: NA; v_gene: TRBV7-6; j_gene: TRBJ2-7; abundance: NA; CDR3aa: CASTEGGGGEQYF; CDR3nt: TGTGCCAGCACCGAGGGGGGGGGCGGGGAGCAGTACTTC
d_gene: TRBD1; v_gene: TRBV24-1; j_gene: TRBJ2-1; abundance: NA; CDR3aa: CATSDGTGWSYNEQFF; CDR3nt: TGTGCCACCAGTGATGGGACAGGGTGGTCCTACAATGAGCAGTTCTTC
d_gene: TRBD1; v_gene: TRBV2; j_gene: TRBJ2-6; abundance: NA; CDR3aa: CASRRDRGYSGANVLTF; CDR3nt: TGTGCCAGCAGACGGGACAGGGGCTACTCTGGGGCCAACGTCCTGACTTTC